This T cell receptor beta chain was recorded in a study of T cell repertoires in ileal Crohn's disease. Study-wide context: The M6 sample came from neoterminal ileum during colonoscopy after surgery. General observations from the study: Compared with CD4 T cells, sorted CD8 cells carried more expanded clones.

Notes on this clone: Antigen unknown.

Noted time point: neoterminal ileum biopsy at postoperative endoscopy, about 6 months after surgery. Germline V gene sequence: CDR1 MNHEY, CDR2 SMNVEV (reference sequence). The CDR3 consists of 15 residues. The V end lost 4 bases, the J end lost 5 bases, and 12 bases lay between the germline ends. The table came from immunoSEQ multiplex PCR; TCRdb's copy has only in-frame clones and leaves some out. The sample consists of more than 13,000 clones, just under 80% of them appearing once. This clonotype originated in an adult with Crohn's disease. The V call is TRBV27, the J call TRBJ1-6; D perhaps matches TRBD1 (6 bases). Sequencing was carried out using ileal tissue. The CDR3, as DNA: TGTGCCAGCAGTTCAGTGGGGGGGCATAATTCACCCCTCCACTTT. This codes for CASSSVGGHNSPLHF.